This T cell receptor (beta chain) was obtained from a study of T cell changes during pregnancy in multiple sclerosis. Only in-frame clones appear in the TCRdb table, and some are missing; sequencing was by immunoSEQ multiplex PCR. This sample has approximately 90,000 clones; roughly 91% occur once, and the top ten carry around 1.8%. V lost 6 bases, J lost 3 bases, and 6 bases lay in between. Germline loops: CDR1 DFQATT, CDR2 SNEGSKA (reference sequence). The CDR3 totals 11 residues. The sequences come from peripheral blood, collected after pregnancy. The chain is built from TRBV20-1 and TRBJ1-3; D is ambiguous. The TCR comes from a female donor in good health, enrolled as a control in a pregnancy study. The DNA of the CDR3 is TGCAGTGCACTGGTTGGAAACACCATATATTTT. Encoded protein: CSALVGNTIYF.